A selection of T cell receptor beta chains follows, all from one sample in a study of blood T cell repertoires in COVID-19. The protocol was immunoSEQ multiplex PCR, while the TCRdb copy is restricted to in-frame clones and leaves out a portion. Of about 220,000 clones in the sample, approximately 83% were seen once. Input material: peripheral blood. The receptors originated from a woman aged 25 to 39 who had recovered from COVID-19. The CDR3 runs from the conserved cysteine through the conserved F or W. The order of the fields is J gene, D gene, clone size, V gene, CDR3 DNA, CDR3 protein. D genes are given only for firm matches. Size is omitted from some rows. Given values are once, few, many or a class for expanded clones.

J gene: TRBJ2-6; D gene: NA; clone size: once; V gene: TRBV5-4; CDR3 DNA: TGTGCCAGCAGCGCACCGAGCTCTGGGGCCAACGTCCTGACTTTC; CDR3 protein: CASSAPSSGANVLTF
J gene: TRBJ1-1; D gene: NA; clone size: once; V gene: TRBV2; CDR3 DNA: TGTGCCAGCCAATCGGGGGTAATCAACACTGAAGCTTTCTTT; CDR3 protein: CASQSGVINTEAFF
J gene: TRBJ1-2; D gene: NA; clone size: few; V gene: TRBV15; CDR3 DNA: TGTGCCACCAGCCCCCCGACACGTAACTATGGCTACACCTTC; CDR3 protein: CATSPPTRNYGYTF
J gene: TRBJ2-1; D gene: TRBD2; clone size: NA; V gene: TRBV7-2; CDR3 DNA: TGTGCCAGCAGCATAGGGACTAGCGGGGGGCCCTACAATGAGCAGTTCTTC; CDR3 protein: CASSIGTSGGPYNEQFF
J gene: TRBJ1-1; D gene: NA; clone size: NA; V gene: TRBV4-2; CDR3 DNA: TGTGCCAGCAGCCAAGGTGAAGGACAGAACACTGAAGCTTTCTTT; CDR3 protein: CASSQGEGQNTEAFF
J gene: TRBJ1-2; D gene: NA; clone size: NA; V gene: TRBV21-1; CDR3 DNA: TGTGCCAGCAGCCCAGGTCAGGTTCACTATGGCTACACCTTC; CDR3 protein: CASSPGQVHYGYTF
J gene: TRBJ2-7; D gene: TRBD1; clone size: NA; V gene: TRBV9; CDR3 DNA: TGTGCCAGCAGTGGACCGGGACAGGACTACGAGCAGTACTTC; CDR3 protein: CASSGPGQDYEQYF
J gene: TRBJ1-4; D gene: NA; clone size: NA; V gene: TRBV7-9; CDR3 DNA: TGTGCCAGCAGCTTTGGCCCAACTAATGAAAAACTGTTTTTT; CDR3 protein: CASSFGPTNEKLFF
J gene: TRBJ2-4; D gene: TRBD2; clone size: NA; V gene: TRBV7-9; CDR3 DNA: TGTGCCAGCAGCCCCAGGGAGGGTGGCAAAAACATTCAGTACTTC; CDR3 protein: CASSPREGGKNIQYF
J gene: TRBJ2-5; D gene: TRBD1; clone size: NA; V gene: TRBV6-2/TRBV6-3; CDR3 DNA: TGTGCCAGCAGTTCCCGAGGGGGCCCGTACCAAGAGACCCAGTACTTC; CDR3 protein: CASSSRGGPYQETQYF
J gene: TRBJ2-7; D gene: TRBD2; clone size: NA; V gene: TRBV6-2/TRBV6-3; CDR3 DNA: TGTGCCAGCAGTTACAGGACTAGCGGGAAATACGAGCAGTACTTC; CDR3 protein: CASSYRTSGKYEQYF
J gene: TRBJ2-1; D gene: TRBD1; clone size: NA; V gene: TRBV7-9; CDR3 DNA: TGTGCCAGCAGCTCAGAACTGACAGGGGACAATGAGCAGTTCTTC; CDR3 protein: CASSSELTGDNEQFF
J gene: TRBJ1-2; D gene: NA; clone size: NA; V gene: TRBV4-3; CDR3 DNA: TGCGCCAGCAGCCAAGATTTCGGGGGGACTTGGGTTTCTACGGGTGGCTACACCTTC; CDR3 protein: CASSQDFGGTWVSTGGYTF
J gene: TRBJ1-5; D gene: TRBD1; clone size: NA; V gene: TRBV29-1; CDR3 DNA: TGCAGCGTTGATATGATTGGGGACAGGAGCCCGAGGTACGGTCAGCCCCAGCATTTT; CDR3 protein: CSVDMIGDRSPRYGQPQHF
J gene: TRBJ2-2; D gene: TRBD1; clone size: NA; V gene: TRBV5-6; CDR3 DNA: TGTGCCAGCAGGGAGACAGGGGGCGCTTCCGGGGAGCTGTTTTTT; CDR3 protein: CASRETGGASGELFF
J gene: TRBJ2-2; D gene: NA; clone size: NA; V gene: TRBV7-9; CDR3 DNA: TGTGCCAGCAGCCTGACAGGAGAAAACACCGGGGAGCTGTTTTTT; CDR3 protein: CASSLTGENTGELFF
J gene: TRBJ1-5; D gene: NA; clone size: NA; V gene: TRBV27; CDR3 DNA: TGTGCCAGCAGTACCTTGCCCGGGAATCAGCCCCAGCATTTT; CDR3 protein: CASSTLPGNQPQHF
J gene: TRBJ2-7; D gene: TRBD2; clone size: NA; V gene: TRBV11-1; CDR3 DNA: TGTGCCAGCAGCTTGGCGGGGGGGCCATACGAGCAGTACTTC; CDR3 protein: CASSLAGGPYEQYF
J gene: TRBJ2-7; D gene: NA; clone size: NA; V gene: TRBV11-2; CDR3 DNA: TGTGCCAGCCTAAGCTCCTACGAGCAGTACTTC; CDR3 protein: CASLSSYEQYF
J gene: TRBJ2-2; D gene: TRBD1; clone size: NA; V gene: TRBV7-9; CDR3 DNA: TGTGCCGGACCGTACTTGCCGGGACAGGGGCCCGGGGAGCTGTTTTTT; CDR3 protein: CAGPYLPGQGPGELFF
J gene: TRBJ2-1; D gene: TRBD2; clone size: NA; V gene: TRBV7-6; CDR3 DNA: TGTGCCAGCAGCCCTAGATTAGCGGGGGGGCTTGAGCAGTTCTTC; CDR3 protein: CASSPRLAGGLEQFF
J gene: TRBJ2-7; D gene: NA; clone size: NA; V gene: TRBV4-1; CDR3 DNA: TGCGCCAGCAGCCTCGGACAATTCTCCGAGCAGTACTTC; CDR3 protein: CASSLGQFSEQYF
J gene: TRBJ1-5; D gene: NA; clone size: NA; V gene: TRBV6-1; CDR3 DNA: TGTGCCAGCAGTGAAATCGTAGAACAGCCCCAGCATTTT; CDR3 protein: CASSEIVEQPQHF
J gene: TRBJ1-2; D gene: NA; clone size: once; V gene: TRBV18; CDR3 DNA: TGTGCCAGCTCACCAACTACCGAGAACTATGGCTACACCTTC; CDR3 protein: CASSPTTENYGYTF
J gene: TRBJ2-1; D gene: NA; clone size: NA; V gene: TRBV5-4; CDR3 DNA: TGTGCCAGCAGCTCTACCTTGCGCCTAGCGGAGCAGTTCTTC; CDR3 protein: CASSSTLRLAEQFF
J gene: TRBJ2-1; D gene: TRBD2; clone size: NA; V gene: TRBV3-1/TRBV3-2; CDR3 DNA: TGTGCCAGCAGCCAAGAAGAGGGAGGGGTTGGGGCCTACAATGAGCAGTTCTTC; CDR3 protein: CASSQEEGGVGAYNEQFF
J gene: TRBJ2-1; D gene: TRBD2; clone size: NA; V gene: TRBV7-3; CDR3 DNA: TGTGCCAGCAGCCCCCCGGGGGGTATGAATGAGCAGTTCTTC; CDR3 protein: CASSPPGGMNEQFF
J gene: TRBJ2-1; D gene: NA; clone size: NA; V gene: TRBV5-4; CDR3 DNA: TGTGCCAGCAGCTTGGGAGGGTCCTTGGATGAGCAGTTCTTC; CDR3 protein: CASSLGGSLDEQFF
J gene: TRBJ2-7; D gene: TRBD1; clone size: once; V gene: TRBV6-2/TRBV6-3; CDR3 DNA: TGTGCCAGCAGTTACGGCAGGGACAGGTACGAGCAGTACTTC; CDR3 protein: CASSYGRDRYEQYF
J gene: TRBJ1-6; D gene: TRBD1; clone size: NA; V gene: TRBV15; CDR3 DNA: TGTGCCACCAGCAGAGTCGGAGGGGGCAATTCACCCCTCCACTTT; CDR3 protein: CATSRVGGGNSPLHF
J gene: TRBJ2-2; D gene: TRBD1; clone size: NA; V gene: TRBV5-4; CDR3 DNA: TGTGCCAGCAGCTTGAGAGTAAGGGGGCCAGCCACCGGGGAGCTGTTTTTT; CDR3 protein: CASSLRVRGPATGELFF
J gene: TRBJ1-1; D gene: NA; clone size: once; V gene: TRBV3-1/TRBV3-2; CDR3 DNA: TGTGCCAGCAGCCCCCCCGAGGTCCCTGAAGCTTTCTTT; CDR3 protein: CASSPPEVPEAFF
J gene: TRBJ1-6; D gene: NA; clone size: NA; V gene: TRBV7-2; CDR3 DNA: TGTGCCAGCAGCTCCCTTATAGAGCCCTACCTGGCCCTCCACTTT; CDR3 protein: CASSSLIEPYLALHF
J gene: TRBJ1-5; D gene: NA; clone size: NA; V gene: TRBV7-2; CDR3 DNA: TGTGCCAGCAGCTTAGGGCAGGGCCATAATCAGCCCCAGCATTTT; CDR3 protein: CASSLGQGHNQPQHF
J gene: TRBJ1-1; D gene: NA; clone size: once; V gene: TRBV6-2/TRBV6-3; CDR3 DNA: TGTGCCAGCAGTAACGGGGGTTTTCGTGGCACTGAAGCTTTCTTT; CDR3 protein: CASSNGGFRGTEAFF
J gene: TRBJ1-3; D gene: NA; clone size: NA; V gene: TRBV10-3; CDR3 DNA: TGTGCCATCAGTGAGTCAATTCAGGGGGGAAACACCATATATTTT; CDR3 protein: CAISESIQGGNTIYF
J gene: TRBJ2-2; D gene: TRBD1; clone size: NA; V gene: TRBV7-3; CDR3 DNA: TGTGCCAGCAGCCTAGGAAACAGGGGCGGGGAGCTGTTTTTT; CDR3 protein: CASSLGNRGGELFF
J gene: TRBJ2-3; D gene: TRBD2; clone size: NA; V gene: TRBV4-3; CDR3 DNA: TGCGCCAGCAGCCACTCCCTAGCGGGGCAGGGAGATACGCAGTATTTT; CDR3 protein: CASSHSLAGQGDTQYF
J gene: TRBJ2-7; D gene: NA; clone size: NA; V gene: TRBV11-2; CDR3 DNA: TGTGCCAGCAGCTTCAGTTACGAGCAGTACTTC; CDR3 protein: CASSFSYEQYF
J gene: TRBJ2-3; D gene: TRBD2; clone size: NA; V gene: TRBV3-1/TRBV3-2; CDR3 DNA: TGTGCCAGCAGCCAAGATATATATCAACTAGCGGGGGCGGGAGATACGCAGTATTTT; CDR3 protein: CASSQDIYQLAGAGDTQYF
J gene: TRBJ1-5; D gene: TRBD1; clone size: few; V gene: TRBV29-1; CDR3 DNA: TGCAGCGTGCAGGGGGCAGGCAATCAGCCCCAGCATTTT; CDR3 protein: CSVQGAGNQPQHF
J gene: TRBJ1-4; D gene: NA; clone size: NA; V gene: TRBV27; CDR3 DNA: TGTGCCAGCAGTACTCCTTGGGCCGAAAAACTGTTTTTT; CDR3 protein: CASSTPWAEKLFF